The entry that follows covers one T cell receptor (beta chain) sequence. Its antigen is unidentified. Amplification used 60 Vbeta primers and 13 Jbeta primers. Only in-frame clones appear in the TCRdb table, and some are missing; sequencing was by immunoSEQ multiplex PCR. This table has around 100,000 clones, approximately 70% appearing once. The data were taken from a study of cytomegalovirus exposure and HLA in healthy donors. Study summary: About 77 million unique TCRs from HLA-typed donors made up an early data release. Among the roughly 370 genotyped donors, about 81% were placed in the Caucasian-associated ancestry cluster.

Study-wide results and caveats: Cytomegalovirus status was reportedly diagnosed by the classifier with high sensitivity and specificity.

Material: PBMCs. This receptor was obtained from a young man in good health and CMV-seropositive.

This chain's CDR3 is CASSPDYRDRVEDTQYF. CDR3 bases: TGTGCCAGCAGCCCTGACTACCGGGACAGGGTGGAGGATACGCAGTATTTT. The rearrangement uses TRBV13 and TRBJ2-3, with 9 nucleotides matching TRBD1. Per the germline V gene, CDR1 is PRHDT and CDR2 is FYEKMQ (reference sequence). The CDR3 has 17 residues. Unmatched junction bases numbered 15, after V lost 5 bases and J lost 6 bases. Complete variable domain (other parts from reference TRBV13 and TRBJ2-3): AAGVIQSPRHLIKEKRETATLKCYPIPRHDTVYWYQQGPGQDPQFLISFYEKMQSDKGSIPDRFSAQQFSDYHSELNMSSLELGDSALYFCASSPDYRDRVEDTQYFGPGTRLTVL.